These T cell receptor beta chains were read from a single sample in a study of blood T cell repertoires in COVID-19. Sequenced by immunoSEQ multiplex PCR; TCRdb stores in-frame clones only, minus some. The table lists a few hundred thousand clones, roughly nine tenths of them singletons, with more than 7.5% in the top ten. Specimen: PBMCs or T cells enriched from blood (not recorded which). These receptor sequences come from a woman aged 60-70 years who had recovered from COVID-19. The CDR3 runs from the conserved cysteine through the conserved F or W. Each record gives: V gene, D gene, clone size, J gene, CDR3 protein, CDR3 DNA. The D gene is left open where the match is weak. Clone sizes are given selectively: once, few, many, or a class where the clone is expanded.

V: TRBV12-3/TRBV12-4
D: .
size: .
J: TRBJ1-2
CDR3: CASTWGGNYGYTF
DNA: TGTGCCAGCACCTGGGGAGGGAACTATGGCTACACCTTC

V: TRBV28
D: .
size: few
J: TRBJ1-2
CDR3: CASSRGYYGYTF
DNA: TGTGCCAGCAGTAGGGGATACTATGGCTACACCTTC

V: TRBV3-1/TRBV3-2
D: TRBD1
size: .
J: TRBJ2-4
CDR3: CASSHGTGSPLDKNIQYF
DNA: TGTGCCAGCAGCCACGGGACAGGGTCCCCCTTGGACAAAAACATTCAGTACTTC

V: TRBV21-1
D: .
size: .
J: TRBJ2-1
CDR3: CASSKAGQGVHNEQFF
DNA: TGTGCCAGCAGCAAAGCCGGACAGGGAGTCCACAATGAGCAGTTCTTC

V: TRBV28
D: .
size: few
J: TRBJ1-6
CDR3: CASSQGQLKSPLHF
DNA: TGTGCCAGCAGCCAGGGACAACTGAAATCACCCCTCCACTTT

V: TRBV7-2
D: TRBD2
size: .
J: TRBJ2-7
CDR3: CASSLAGLSYEQYF
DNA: TGTGCCAGCAGCTTAGCGGGACTAAGCTACGAGCAGTACTTC

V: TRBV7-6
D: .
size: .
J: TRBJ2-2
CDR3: CASSPYLRVGGDTGELFF
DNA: TGTGCCAGCAGCCCATACCTGAGGGTGGGGGGAGACACCGGGGAGCTGTTTTTT

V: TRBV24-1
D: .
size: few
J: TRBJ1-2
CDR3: CATSDSGLGYTF
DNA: TGTGCCACCAGTGATAGCGGGCTTGGCTACACCTTC

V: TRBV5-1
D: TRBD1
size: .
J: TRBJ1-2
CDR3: CASSLTIQGPYGYTF
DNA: TGCGCCAGCAGCTTGACAATACAGGGGCCCTATGGCTACACCTTC

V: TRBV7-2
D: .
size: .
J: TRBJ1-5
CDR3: CASSPHETGLNQPQHF
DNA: TGTGCCAGCAGCCCCCACGAAACAGGGCTCAATCAGCCCCAGCATTTT

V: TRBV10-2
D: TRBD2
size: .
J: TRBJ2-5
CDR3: CASSDPGGGAYETQYF
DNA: TGCGCCAGCAGTGACCCAGGCGGGGGGGCGTATGAGACCCAGTACTTC

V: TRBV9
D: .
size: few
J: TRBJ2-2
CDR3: CASGRTTNTGELFF
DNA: TGTGCCAGCGGGCGGACAACGAACACCGGGGAGCTGTTTTTT

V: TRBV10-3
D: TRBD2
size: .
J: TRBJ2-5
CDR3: CAISVAGETQYF
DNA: TGTGCCATCAGTGTAGCGGGGGAGACCCAGTACTTC

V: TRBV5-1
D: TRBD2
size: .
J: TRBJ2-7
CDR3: CASSLVPSGGYEQYF
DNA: TGCGCCAGCAGCTTGGTGCCTAGCGGGGGCTACGAGCAGTACTTC

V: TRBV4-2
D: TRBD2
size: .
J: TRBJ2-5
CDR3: CASSQEAASGGKETQYF
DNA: TGTGCCAGCAGCCAAGAGGCGGCTAGCGGGGGCAAAGAGACCCAGTACTTC

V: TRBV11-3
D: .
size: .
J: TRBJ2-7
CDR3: CASSLASTYEQYF
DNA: TGTGCCAGCAGCTTAGCCAGTACCTACGAGCAGTACTTC

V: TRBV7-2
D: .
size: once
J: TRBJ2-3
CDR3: CASSFRFEDTQYF
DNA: TGTGCCAGCAGCTTTCGCTTTGAGGATACGCAGTATTTT

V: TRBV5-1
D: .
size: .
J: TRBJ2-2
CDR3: CASSLERTDTGELFF
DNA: TGCGCCAGCAGCTTGGAAAGGACAGACACCGGGGAGCTGTTTTTT

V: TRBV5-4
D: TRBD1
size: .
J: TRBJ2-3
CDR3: CASSFDREGPDTQYF
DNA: TGTGCCAGCAGCTTTGACAGGGAAGGCCCAGATACGCAGTATTTT

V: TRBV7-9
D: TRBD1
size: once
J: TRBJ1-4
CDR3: CASSLGTGPNEKLFF
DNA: TGTGCCAGCAGCTTAGGGACAGGGCCAAATGAAAAACTGTTTTTT

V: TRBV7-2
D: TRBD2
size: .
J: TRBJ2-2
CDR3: CASSSPRPGGAEELFF
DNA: TGTGCCAGCAGCTCCCCCCGACCCGGGGGGGCTGAGGAGCTGTTTTTT

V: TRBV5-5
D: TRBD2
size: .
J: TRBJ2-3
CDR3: CASSLQLAGVDTQYF
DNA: TGTGCCAGCAGCTTGCAACTAGCGGGGGTAGATACGCAGTATTTT

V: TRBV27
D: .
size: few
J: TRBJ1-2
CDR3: CASSSTDSYGYTF
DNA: TGTGCCAGCAGTTCCACGGACAGCTATGGCTACACCTTC

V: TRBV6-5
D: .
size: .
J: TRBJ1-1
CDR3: CASSYFKAGAPEAFF
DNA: TGTGCCAGCAGTTACTTCAAAGCGGGGGCGCCTGAAGCTTTCTTT

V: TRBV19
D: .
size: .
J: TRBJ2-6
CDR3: CASSTRAGTTDSGANVLTF
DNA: TGTGCCAGTAGTACTCGGGCCGGGACAACAGACTCTGGGGCCAACGTCCTGACTTTC

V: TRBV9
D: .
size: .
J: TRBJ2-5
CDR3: CASSPSVGLQETQYF
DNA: TGTGCCAGCAGCCCATCAGTGGGCCTCCAAGAGACCCAGTACTTC

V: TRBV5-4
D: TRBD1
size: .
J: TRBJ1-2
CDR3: CASSPDRGLGYTF
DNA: TGTGCCAGCAGCCCGGACAGGGGGCTTGGCTACACCTTC

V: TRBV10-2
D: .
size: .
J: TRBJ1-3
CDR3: CASSEWGGGNTIYF
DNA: TGCGCCAGCAGTGAGTGGGGGGGTGGAAACACCATATATTTT

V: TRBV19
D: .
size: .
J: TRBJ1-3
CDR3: CASRSSGNTIYF
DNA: TGTGCCAGTAGGAGCTCTGGAAACACCATATATTTT

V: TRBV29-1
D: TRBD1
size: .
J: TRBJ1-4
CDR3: CSHNSRTGTEKLFF
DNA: TGCAGCCATAACTCACGGACAGGGACTGAAAAACTGTTTTTT

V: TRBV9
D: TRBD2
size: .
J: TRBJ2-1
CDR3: CASSGQRGPSDNEQFF
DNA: TGTGCCAGCAGCGGGCAGCGGGGACCCTCTGACAATGAGCAGTTCTTC

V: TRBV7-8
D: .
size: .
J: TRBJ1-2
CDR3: CASSLRQGIVDGYTF
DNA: TGTGCCAGCAGCTTAAGGCAGGGGATAGTGGATGGCTACACCTTC

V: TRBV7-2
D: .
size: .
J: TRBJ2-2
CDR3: CASSLEGNRGELFF
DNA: TGTGCCAGCAGCTTGGAGGGGAATCGGGGGGAGCTGTTTTTT

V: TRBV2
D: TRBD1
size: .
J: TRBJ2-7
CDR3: CASSEARGQGAEQYF
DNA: TGTGCCAGCAGTGAAGCGAGGGGACAGGGGGCCGAGCAGTACTTC

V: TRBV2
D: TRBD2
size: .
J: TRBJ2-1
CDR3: CASIFATSGNEQFF
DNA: TGTGCCAGCATTTTCGCTACTAGCGGTAATGAGCAGTTCTTC

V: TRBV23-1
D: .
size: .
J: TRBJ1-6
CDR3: CASSQSGCLLSSYNSPLHF
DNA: TGCGCCAGCAGTCAAAGCGGGTGTCTCTTGAGCTCCTATAATTCACCCCTCCACTTT

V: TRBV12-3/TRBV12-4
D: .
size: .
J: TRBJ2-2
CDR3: CASSLASTGELFF
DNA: TGTGCCAGCAGTTTAGCTAGCACCGGGGAGCTGTTTTTT

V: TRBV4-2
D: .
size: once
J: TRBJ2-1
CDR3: CASSQDVVAAYNEQFF
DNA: TGTGCCAGCAGCCAAGATGTGGTAGCGGCCTACAATGAGCAGTTCTTC

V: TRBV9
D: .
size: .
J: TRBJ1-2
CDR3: CASSVAPADFSDGYTF
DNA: TGTGCCAGCAGCGTAGCTCCCGCAGACTTCTCCGATGGCTACACCTTC

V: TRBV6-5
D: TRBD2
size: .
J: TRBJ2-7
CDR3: CASSSSGPYEQYF
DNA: TGTGCCAGCAGTTCTAGCGGACCCTACGAGCAGTACTTC

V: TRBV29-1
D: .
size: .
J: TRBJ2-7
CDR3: CSVEHREGTEQYF
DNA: TGCAGCGTTGAACATCGAGAGGGTACCGAGCAGTACTTC

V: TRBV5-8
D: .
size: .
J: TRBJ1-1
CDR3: CASSFPKRGSEAFF
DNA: TGTGCCAGCAGCTTCCCCAAAAGGGGATCTGAAGCTTTCTTT

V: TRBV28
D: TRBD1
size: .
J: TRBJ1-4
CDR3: CASMEGQGREKLFF
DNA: TGTGCCAGCATGGAGGGACAGGGCCGAGAAAAACTGTTTTTT

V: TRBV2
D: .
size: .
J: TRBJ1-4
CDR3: CASSNTGLRGKLFF
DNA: TGTGCCAGCAGTAACACGGGACTGAGGGGAAAACTGTTTTTT